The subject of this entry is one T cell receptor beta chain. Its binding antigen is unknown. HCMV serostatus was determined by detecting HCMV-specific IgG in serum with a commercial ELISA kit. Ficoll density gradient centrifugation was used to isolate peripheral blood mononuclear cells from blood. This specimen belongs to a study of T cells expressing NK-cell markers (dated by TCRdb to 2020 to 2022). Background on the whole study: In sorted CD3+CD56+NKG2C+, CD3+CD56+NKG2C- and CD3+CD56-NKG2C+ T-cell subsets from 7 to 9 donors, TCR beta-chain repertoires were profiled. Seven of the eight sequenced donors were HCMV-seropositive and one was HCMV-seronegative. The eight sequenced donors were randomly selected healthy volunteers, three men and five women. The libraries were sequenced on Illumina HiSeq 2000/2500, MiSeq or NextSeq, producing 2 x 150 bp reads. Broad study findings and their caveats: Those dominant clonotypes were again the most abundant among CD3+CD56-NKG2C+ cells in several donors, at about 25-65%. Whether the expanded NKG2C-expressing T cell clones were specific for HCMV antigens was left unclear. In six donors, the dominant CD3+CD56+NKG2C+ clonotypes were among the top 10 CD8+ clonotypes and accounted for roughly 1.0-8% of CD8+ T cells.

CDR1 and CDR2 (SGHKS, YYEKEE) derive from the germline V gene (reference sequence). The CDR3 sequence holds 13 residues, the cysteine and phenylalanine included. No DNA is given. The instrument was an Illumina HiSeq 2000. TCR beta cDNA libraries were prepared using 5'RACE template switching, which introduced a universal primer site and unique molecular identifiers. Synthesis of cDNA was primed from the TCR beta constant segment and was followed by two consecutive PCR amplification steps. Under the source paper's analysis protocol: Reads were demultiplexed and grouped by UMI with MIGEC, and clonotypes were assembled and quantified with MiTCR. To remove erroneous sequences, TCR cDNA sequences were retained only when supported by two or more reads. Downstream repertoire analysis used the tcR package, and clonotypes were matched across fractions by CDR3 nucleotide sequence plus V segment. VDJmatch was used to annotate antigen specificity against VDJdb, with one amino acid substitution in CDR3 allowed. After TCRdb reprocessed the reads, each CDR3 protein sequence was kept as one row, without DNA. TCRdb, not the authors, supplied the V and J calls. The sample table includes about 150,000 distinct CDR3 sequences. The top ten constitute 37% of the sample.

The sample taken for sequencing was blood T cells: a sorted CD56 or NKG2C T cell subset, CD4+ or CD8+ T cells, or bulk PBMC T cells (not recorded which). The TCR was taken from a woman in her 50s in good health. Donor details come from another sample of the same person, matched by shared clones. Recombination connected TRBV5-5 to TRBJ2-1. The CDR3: CASSLVGFDEQFF.